The rows below give T cell receptor beta chains drawn from one sample of a study of glioma-infiltrating T cells. MiXCR, applied by TCRdb to the multiplex PCR reads, yields one record per CDR3 protein. The sample carries tens of thousands of distinct CDR3 sequences, approximately 42% recorded once. Sequenced input: glioma tissue, nonneoplastic brain tissue, or PBMCs (not recorded which). The source of these receptors is a human donor with low-grade glioma or glioblastoma, undergoing nonglioma brain surgery, or in good health (not recorded which). The CDR3 runs from the conserved cysteine through the conserved F or W. Each record gives: V gene, J gene, CDR3 protein.

TRBV18	TRBJ1-1	CASSPREQSTNTEAFF
TRBV18	TRBJ1-1	CASSNDRDTEAFF
TRBV12-3/TRBV12-4	TRBJ1-5	CASSLGQGEQPQHF
TRBV11-1	TRBJ2-1	CASILALGYNEQFF
TRBV6-2/TRBV6-3	TRBJ2-5	CASSYSKLGALKETQYF
TRBV29-1	TRBJ1-2	CSATGGPAYGYTF
TRBV7-3	TRBJ2-1	CASSLGGLYNEQFF
TRBV6-1	TRBJ2-7	CVIQQGAYEQYF
TRBV7-6	TRBJ2-1	CAISKGLAGVVSEEQFF
TRBV7-6	TRBJ2-5	CASSLLGETQYF
TRBV11-3	TRBJ1-3	CASSPSSHGNTIYF
TRBV18	TRBJ1-2	CASSPESNYGYTF
TRBV6-6	TRBJ1-2	CASSSGTSGYTF
TRBV28	TRBJ2-7	CASSFRVDYEQYF
TRBV19	TRBJ1-5	CASSIFPGGFQPQHF